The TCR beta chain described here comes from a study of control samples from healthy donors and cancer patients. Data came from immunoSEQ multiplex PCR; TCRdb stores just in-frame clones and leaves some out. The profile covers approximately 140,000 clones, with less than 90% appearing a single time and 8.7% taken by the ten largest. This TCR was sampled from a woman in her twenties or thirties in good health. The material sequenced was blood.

The DNA for the CDR3 is TGTGCCAGCAGTAGGCAGGGTCAAGGCTACACCTTC. Translation gives CASSRQGQGYTF. The genes are TRBV6-5 and TRBJ1-2, with a tentative D call TRBD1 (5 bases). V was clipped by 5 bases and J by 8 bases, with 12 bases between them. Germline V gene lookup returns CDR1 MNHEY and CDR2 SVGAGI. This CDR3 is 12 amino acids long.